The 27 T cell receptor beta chains below come from one sample, sequenced in a study of CDR3 diversity in severe acne (dated by TCRdb to the late 2010s). Libraries were built with PCR. Sequencing took place on an Illumina HiSeq 2000. TCRdb trimmed the raw reads at Q25, called clones with MiXCR and kept productive beta chains. Merged by CDR3 protein, the rows form single entries marked with the most common genes and DNA. This sample comprises about 85,000 distinct CDR3 sequences, about 52% of them detected only once. Around 9.1% of the sample goes to the ten largest clones. What was sequenced was blood. These receptors were taken from a male donor in good health, serving as a control.

This clonotype was counted a few times. The rearrangement uses TRBV14 and TRBJ1-2; possibly TRBD1 for D (5 bases). V was cut by 1 base and J by 8 bases, with 17 bases left in between. The CDR3 has 15 amino acids. From germline, CDR1 is SGHDN and CDR2 FVKESK. Here the CDR3 reads CASSQAGRGKWGYTF. The CDR3 DNA sequence: TGTGCCAGCAGCCAAGCGGGGAGGGGAAAGTGGGGCTACACCTTC. The whole variable domain, remainder taken from reference TRBV14 and TRBJ1-2, is EAGVTQFPSHSVIEKGQTVTLRCDPISGHDNLYWYRRVMGKEIKFLLHFVKESKQDESGMPNNRFLAERTGGTYSTLKVQPAELEDSGVYFCASSQAGRGKWGYTFGSGTRLTVV.

Of note for this clonotype: This is likely a read error, given that the CDR3 carries no conserved phenylalanine or tryptophan at its end. The rearrangement links TRBV19 to TRBJ2-7; D is possibly TRBD1 or TRBD2 (5 bases each). The CDR3 has 13 residues. The germline gives CDR1 LNHDA, CDR2 SQIVND (reference sequence). Trimming pared 7 bases from V and 6 bases from J, leaving 16 bases between. Here the CDR3 DNA reads TGTGCCAGTACCGGGACGACCCACGGCGAGCAGTACCTC. As protein: CASTGTTHGEQYL.

With respect to this clonotype: Compared with germline, one end of the junction differs, possibly owing to a read error. The chain joins TRBV7-9 to TRBJ1-2; TRBD1 matches at 7 bases. CDR1 is SEHNR and CDR2 is FQNEAQ in the germline V gene (reference sequence). The CDR3 has 14 residues. In DNA form, the CDR3 reads TGCGCCAGCAGACAGACAGGGAATAACTATGGCTACACCTTC. Its translation: CASRQTGNNYGYTF.

By sample fraction, this clonotype is medium-sized. The chain is built from TRBV7-2 and TRBJ1-1, with a weak D call TRBD1 (5 bases). V was clipped by 5 bases and J by 8 bases, with 15 bases between them. This CDR3 contains 13 residues. The germline gives CDR1 SGHTA, CDR2 FQGNSA. CDR3 nucleotide sequence: TGTGCCAGCAGCCCATCGGGGGAGGGCGAAGCTTTCTTT. It translates to CASSPSGEGEAFF.

This clonotype was seen a handful of times. The chain is built from TRBV29-1 and TRBJ2-7, with D tentatively TRBD2 (6 bases). In germline, CDR1 is SQVTM, CDR2 ANQGSEA. CDR3 length: 12 residues. Deletions cut 3 bases from V and 5 bases from J, with 11 bases between. The CDR3 nucleotides read TGCAGCGTTGACGGGAGCCGCCACGAGCAGTACTTC. It specifies CSVDGSRHEQYF.

The chain couples TRBV12-3 or TRBV12-4 to TRBJ2-5; weak D call: TRBD2 (5 bases). The CDR3 has 14 amino acids. V was cut by 0 bases and J by 5 bases, with 10 bases left in between. CDR3 region: CASSLAAGRETQYF. CDR3 coding DNA: TGTGCCAGCAGTTTAGCGGCGGGCAGGGAGACCCAGTACTTC.

The V and J genes are TRBV7-9 and TRBJ2-7; TRBD1 agrees at 9 bases. The CDR3 runs to 15 residues. Trimming removed 0 bases from V and 3 bases from J; junction bases left unmatched: 3. Germline lookup yields CDR1 SEHNR and CDR2 FQNEAQ (reference sequence). CDR3 bases: TGTGCCAGCAGCTTAGCGGGACAGGGCCACTACGAGCAGTACTTC. Its protein product is CASSLAGQGHYEQYF. The variable domain in full, completed from reference TRBV7-9 and TRBJ2-7, reads DTGVSQNPRHKITKRGQNVTFRCDPISEHNRLYWYRQTLGQGPEFLTYFQNEAQLEKSRLLSDRFSAERPKGSFSTLEIQRTEQGDSAMYLCASSLAGQGHYEQYFGPGTRLTVT.

This clonotype was seen at least ten times. The chain is built from TRBV7-3 and TRBJ2-7, with D possibly called TRBD1 or TRBD2 (5 bases each). V lost 5 bases to trimming and J lost 6 bases, with 14 bases between them. Germline V gene sequence: CDR1 SGHTA, CDR2 FQGTGA. The CDR3 runs 13 residues. Here the CDR3 DNA reads TGTGCCAGCAGCGGGTTTTCAGGGAGCGAGCAGTACTTC. Translated, it gives CASSGFSGSEQYF.

The chain couples TRBV20-1 to TRBJ1-3; no definite D call. The CDR3 contains 12 residues. V was trimmed by 3 bases and J by 9 bases, leaving 12 bases between them. Per the germline V gene, CDR1 is DFQATT and CDR2 is SNEGSKA (reference sequence). CDR3 loop: CSARTPGGTIYF. The CDR3 DNA sequence: TGCAGTGCTAGGACCCCCGGCGGCACCATATATTTT.

Only a few counts were recorded for this clonotype. V usage is TRBV24-1 and J usage is TRBJ2-5; possible D gene TRBD2, 5 bases. The CDR3 has 11 residues. V was trimmed by 10 bases and J by 3 bases, leaving 8 bases between them. The V gene's germline CDR1 is KGHDR and CDR2 SFDVKD. CDR3 nucleotide sequence: TGTGCCACTGGGCGGGAAGAGACCCAGTACTTC. Translation: CATGREETQYF.

This clonotype was found many times. The rearrangement uses TRBV6-5 and TRBJ1-1; TRBD1 is a possible D gene (5 bases). Trimming shortened V by 5 bases and J by 1 base, and 11 bases separated the two germline ends. This CDR3 comprises 14 residues. CDR1 is MNHEY, CDR2 SVGAGI, per germline. CDR3 coding DNA: TGTGCCAGCAGTCGGGACTCCCAGAACACTGAAGCTTTCTTT. Translation gives CASSRDSQNTEAFF.

The table lists this clonotype with many counts. This chain uses TRBV7-6 with TRBJ2-2; D could derive from TRBD1 or TRBD2 (7 bases each). V was cut by 5 bases and J by 7 bases, with 26 bases left in between. Per the germline V gene, CDR1 is SGHVS and CDR2 is FNYEAQ. The CDR3 sequence is 18 residues long. CDR3 region: CASSPFPPRGGGVGELFF. As DNA, the CDR3 is TGTGCCAGCAGCCCCTTCCCCCCCAGGGGGGGAGGCGTCGGGGAGCTGTTTTTT.

The table lists this clonotype with a count of one. The chain has TRBV5-5 and TRBJ1-1, with D maybe TRBD1 (5 bases). Germline loops: CDR1 SGHKS, CDR2 YYEKEE (reference sequence). CDR3 length: 18 amino acids. Trimming took off 4 bases at V and 6 bases at J, with 28 bases between the two ends. DNA of the CDR3: TGTGCCAGCAGCCTGAGTGGGTGGAAGGAGAGTAGGGGAGCTGAAGCTTTCTTT. Its translation is CASSLSGWKESRGAEAFF.

The CDR3 DNA follows: TGTGCCAGCAGAGCCGGGACCAGCTCCTACGAGCAGTACTTC. This sequence encodes CASRAGTSSYEQYF. The V gene is TRBV2, the J gene TRBJ2-7, with D perhaps given as TRBD1 or TRBD2 (5 bases each). The CDR3 extends over 14 amino acids. The germline V and J ends were trimmed by 6 bases and 0 bases, with 12 bases remaining between them. Germline loops: CDR1 SNHLY, CDR2 FYNNEI.

The chain joins TRBV29-1 to TRBJ2-2, with 8 bases fitting TRBD1. V shed 4 bases, J shed 5 bases, and the junction held 0 bases outside the gene matches. Germline V CDR1 and CDR2: SQVTM, ANQGSEA. CDR3 length equals 12 residues. The CDR3 coding sequence is TGCAGCGTTGGGACAGGGACCGGGGAGCTGTTTTTT. Translation: CSVGTGTGELFF.

Comment on this clonotype: This CDR3 fails to terminate in the conserved phenylalanine or tryptophan, so it likely reflects a read error. The rearrangement links TRBV19 to TRBJ1-6; D uncertain. CDR3 length: 12 residues. Germline assignment: CDR1 LNHDA and CDR2 SQIVND (reference sequence). The CDR3 spells CASTADLSPLHS. CDR3 bases: TGCGCCAGCACGGCAGACCTTTCACCCCTCCACTCT.

This clonotype showed up just a few times. V is TRBV29-1 and J is TRBJ1-2; D uncertain. Looked up from germline, CDR1 is SQVTM and CDR2 is ANQGSEA. V lost 8 bases and J 3 bases, leaving 13 bases between the germline ends. CDR3 size: 12 residues. Written as DNA, the CDR3 is TGCAGCCTTTCCCACGGGGACTATGGCTACACCTTC. Translation: CSLSHGDYGYTF.

In this sample, this clonotype turned up once. The rearrangement uses TRBV5-1 and TRBJ2-1, with 8 bases lining up with TRBD1. CDR1 and CDR2 (germline): SGHRS, YFSETQ. CDR3 size: 16 residues. With 4 bases clipped from V and 8 bases from J, the junction kept 14 bases outside the gene matches. In DNA form, the CDR3 reads TGCGCCAGCAGCCCGCTCCCATGGACAGGGCTTGATGAGCAGTTCTTC. Its translation: CASSPLPWTGLDEQFF.

The CDR3 spells CASSLAGDYGYTF. CDR3 bases: TGCGCCAGCAGCTTGGCAGGTGACTATGGCTACACCTTC. The chain carries TRBV4-1 and TRBJ1-2; D not certain. V lost 5 bases and J 3 bases, leaving 10 bases between the germline ends. The CDR3 has 13 amino acids. Germline CDR1 and CDR2: MGHRA and YSYEKL.

This chain joins TRBV29-1 and TRBJ2-6; 9 bases align to TRBD1. There are 16 residues in the CDR3. CDR1 is SQVTM, CDR2 ANQGSEA, per germline. Germline trimming cut 6 bases from V and 0 bases from J; bases unmatched to any gene: 6. The CDR3 DNA is TGCAGCGTCTCGGGACAGGGAGCCTCTGGGGCCAACGTCCTGACTTTC. This codes for CSVSGQGASGANVLTF.

The V call is TRBV5-1, the J call TRBJ2-7, with D uncertain. V was shortened by 4 bases and J by 3 bases, with 11 bases between the two germline ends. The CDR3 runs to 13 residues. Per the germline V gene, CDR1 is SGHRS and CDR2 is YFSETQ. CDR3: CASSRETRYEQYF. CDR3 bases: TGCGCCAGCAGCCGCGAGACTCGCTACGAGCAGTACTTC.

This clonotype has ten or more counts. This chain uses TRBV25-1 with TRBJ1-1; the D is unclear. Trimming shortened V by 4 bases and J by 5 bases, and 14 bases separated the two germline ends. This CDR3 contains 14 residues. The germline gives CDR1 MGHDK, CDR2 SYGVNS. CDR3: CASSGTDRATEAFF. DNA of the CDR3: TGTGCCAGCAGTGGGACCGACCGAGCTACTGAAGCTTTCTTT.

This sequence joins TRBV7-9 and TRBJ1-6; tentative D call: TRBD1 (6 bases). The germline CDR1 and CDR2 sequences are SEHNR and FQNEAQ (reference sequence). Trimming took off 4 bases at V and 7 bases at J, with 14 bases between the two ends. CDR3 size: 15 residues. In DNA, the CDR3 is TGTGCCAGCAGCTCTAACAGGGCGGAGAATTCACCCCTCCACTTT. As protein: CASSSNRAENSPLHF. The full variable domain, completed using reference TRBV7-9 and TRBJ1-6, is DTGVSQNPRHKITKRGQNVTFRCDPISEHNRLYWYRQTLGQGPEFLTYFQNEAQLEKSRLLSDRFSAERPKGSFSTLEIQRTEQGDSAMYLCASSSNRAENSPLHFGNGTRLTVT.

The V gene is TRBV20-1, the J gene TRBJ1-6, with 8 bases lining up with TRBD1. Losses at the gene ends were 6 bases for V and 7 bases for J; bases not matched to a gene: 11. CDR3 length: 15 residues. CDR1 is DFQATT, CDR2 SNEGSKA, per germline (reference sequence). CDR3 nucleotide sequence: TGCAGTGCCAGGGGCTCAGGGGGCTGGAATTCACCCCTCCACTTT. It yields the protein CSARGSGGWNSPLHF.

At least ten counts were recorded for this clonotype. The chain recombines TRBV13 with TRBJ2-7, with 12 bases fitting TRBD2. The CDR3 is 14 amino acids. Germline V CDR1 and CDR2: PRHDT, FYEKMQ (reference sequence). With V trimmed by 5 bases and J by 3 bases, 2 bases remained unmatched. As DNA, the CDR3 is TGTGCCAGCAGCGTACTAGCGGGGGGCTACGAGCAGTACTTC. Translation: CASSVLAGGYEQYF.

Of note for this clonotype: Sequence at one end of the junction differs from germline and may be a read error. This rearrangement joins TRBV7-2 to TRBJ2-7; 8 positions match TRBD1. The CDR3 has 14 amino acids. Germline V gives CDR1 SGHTA, CDR2 FQGNSA. CDR3 DNA: TGTGCCAGCAGTTACAGAGACAGGGGCGACGACCAGTACTTC. It translates to CASSYRDRGDDQYF.

This clonotype was recorded many times. The chain carries TRBV2 and TRBJ1-5; D gene ambiguous. The V gene's germline CDR1 is SNHLY and CDR2 FYNNEI. The CDR3 covers 13 residues. Trimming took off 6 bases at V and 7 bases at J, with 13 bases between the two ends. CDR3 DNA sequence: TGTGCCAGCAGCCCCCACCCATTGCAGCCCCAGCATTTT. The encoded protein is CASSPHPLQPQHF.